This TCR beta chain is drawn from a study of OX40 agonist ivuxolimab in advanced cancers. The table came from immunoSEQ multiplex PCR; TCRdb's copy has only in-frame clones and leaves some out. The sample contains 15,000 or so clones, 70% to 85% of which appear only once. This CDR3 is built from 15 residues. The ends lost 5 bases at V and 5 bases at J; junction bases unmatched: 9. CDR1 is KGHSH, CDR2 LQKENI, per germline. This TCR derives from an adult with an advanced solid tumor such as melanoma, head and neck, liver or kidney cancer. The V and J genes are TRBV18 and TRBJ1-5; 7 bases fit TRBD1. The material was CD4+ or CD8+ T cells sorted from blood, obtained in a trial of the OX40 agonist ivuxolimab. For the CDR3, the DNA is TGTGCCAGCTCAGAAGGGACAGCTTACTATCAGCCCCAGCATTTT. The encoded protein is CASSEGTAYYQPQHF.